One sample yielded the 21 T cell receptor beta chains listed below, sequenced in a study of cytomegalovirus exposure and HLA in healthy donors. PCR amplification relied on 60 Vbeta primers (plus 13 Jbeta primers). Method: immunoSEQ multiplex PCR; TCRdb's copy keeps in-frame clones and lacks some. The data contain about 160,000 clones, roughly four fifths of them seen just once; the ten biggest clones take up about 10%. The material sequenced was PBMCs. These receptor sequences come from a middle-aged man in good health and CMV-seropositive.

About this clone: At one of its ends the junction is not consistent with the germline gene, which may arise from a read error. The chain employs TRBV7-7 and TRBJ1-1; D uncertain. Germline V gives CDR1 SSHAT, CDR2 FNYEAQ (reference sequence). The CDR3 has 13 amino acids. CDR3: CASSQTMNTEAFF. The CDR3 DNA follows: TGTGCTAGCAGCCAGACAATGAACACTGAAGCTTTCTTT.

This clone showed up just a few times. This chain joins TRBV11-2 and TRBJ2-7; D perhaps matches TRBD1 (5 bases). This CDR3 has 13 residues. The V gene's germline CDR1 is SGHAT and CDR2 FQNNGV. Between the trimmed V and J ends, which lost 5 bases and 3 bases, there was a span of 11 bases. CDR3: CASSSDSLYEQYF. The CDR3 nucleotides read TGTGCCAGCAGCAGCGACAGCCTCTACGAGCAGTACTTC.

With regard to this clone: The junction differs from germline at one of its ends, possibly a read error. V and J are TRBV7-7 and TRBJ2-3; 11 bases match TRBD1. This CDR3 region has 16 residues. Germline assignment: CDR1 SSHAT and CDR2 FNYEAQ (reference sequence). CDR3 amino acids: CASSLGTGGMADTQYF. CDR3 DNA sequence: TGTGCTAGCAGCTTAGGGACAGGGGGAATGGCAGATACGCAGTATTTT.

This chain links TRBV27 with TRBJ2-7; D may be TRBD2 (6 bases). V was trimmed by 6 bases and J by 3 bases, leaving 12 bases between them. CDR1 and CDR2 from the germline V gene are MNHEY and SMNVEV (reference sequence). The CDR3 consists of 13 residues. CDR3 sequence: CASSHGRLYEQYF. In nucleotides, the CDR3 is TGTGCCAGCAGCCACGGGAGACTCTACGAGCAGTACTTC.

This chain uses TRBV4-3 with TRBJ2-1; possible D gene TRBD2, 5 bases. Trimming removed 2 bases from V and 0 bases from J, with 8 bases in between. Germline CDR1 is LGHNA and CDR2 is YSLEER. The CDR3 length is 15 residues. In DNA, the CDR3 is TGCGCCAGCAGCCAACAGCGGAGCTCCTACAATGAGCAGTTCTTC. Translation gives CASSQQRSSYNEQFF.

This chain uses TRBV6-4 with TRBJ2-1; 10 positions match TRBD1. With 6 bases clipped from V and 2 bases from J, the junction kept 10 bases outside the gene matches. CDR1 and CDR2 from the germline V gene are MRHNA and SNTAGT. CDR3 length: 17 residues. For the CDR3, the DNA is TGTGCCAGCAGCACGCCGCCGGGACAGGGGACCTACAATGAGCAGTTCTTC. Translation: CASSTPPGQGTYNEQFF.

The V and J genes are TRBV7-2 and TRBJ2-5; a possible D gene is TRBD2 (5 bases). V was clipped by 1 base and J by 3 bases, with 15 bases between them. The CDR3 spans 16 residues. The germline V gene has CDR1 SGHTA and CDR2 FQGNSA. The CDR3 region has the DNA TGTGCCAGCAGCTTAGTCGGCGGCAACGGGGAAGAGACCCAGTACTTC. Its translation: CASSLVGGNGEETQYF.

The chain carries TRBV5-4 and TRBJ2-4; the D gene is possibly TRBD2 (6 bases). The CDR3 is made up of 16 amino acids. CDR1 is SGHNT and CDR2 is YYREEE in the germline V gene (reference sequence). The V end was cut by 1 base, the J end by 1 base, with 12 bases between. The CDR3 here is CASSLQGGLAKNIQYF. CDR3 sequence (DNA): TGTGCCAGCAGCTTGCAAGGAGGGCTTGCCAAAAACATTCAGTACTTC.

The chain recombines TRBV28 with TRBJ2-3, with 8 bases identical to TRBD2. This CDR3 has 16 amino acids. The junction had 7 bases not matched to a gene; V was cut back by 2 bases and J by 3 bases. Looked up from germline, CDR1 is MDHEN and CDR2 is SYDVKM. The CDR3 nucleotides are TGTGCCAGCAGTTTACGGGGCGGGAGGTGGACAGATACGCAGTATTTT. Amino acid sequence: CASSLRGGRWTDTQYF. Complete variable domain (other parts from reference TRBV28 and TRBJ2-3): DVKVTQSSRYLVKRTGEKVFLECVQDMDHENMFWYRQDPGLGLRLIYFSYDVKMKEKGDIPEGYSVSREKKERFSLILESASTNQTSMYLCASSLRGGRWTDTQYFGPGTRLTVL.

CDR3 sequence: CASSFGQGISDTQYF. DNA of the CDR3: TGTGCCAGCAGCTTTGGACAGGGAATTTCAGATACGCAGTATTTT. The rearrangement joins TRBV7-9 to TRBJ2-3; 8 nucleotides agree with TRBD1. The V gene's germline CDR1 is SEHNR and CDR2 FQNEAQ (reference sequence). With 3 bases clipped from V and 4 bases from J, the junction kept 6 bases outside the gene matches. The CDR3 extends over 15 amino acids.

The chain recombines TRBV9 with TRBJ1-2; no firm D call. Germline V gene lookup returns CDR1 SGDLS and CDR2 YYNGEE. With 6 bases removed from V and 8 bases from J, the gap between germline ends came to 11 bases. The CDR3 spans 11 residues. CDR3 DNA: TGTGCCAGCACCGCTCTCCAGGGCTACACCTTC. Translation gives CASTALQGYTF.

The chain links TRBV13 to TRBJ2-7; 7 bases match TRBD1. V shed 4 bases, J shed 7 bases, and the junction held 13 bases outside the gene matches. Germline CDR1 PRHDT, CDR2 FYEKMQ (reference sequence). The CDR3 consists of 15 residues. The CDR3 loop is CASSSQQGKWREQYF. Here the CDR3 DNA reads TGTGCCAGCAGCTCCCAACAGGGGAAGTGGAGGGAGCAGTACTTC.

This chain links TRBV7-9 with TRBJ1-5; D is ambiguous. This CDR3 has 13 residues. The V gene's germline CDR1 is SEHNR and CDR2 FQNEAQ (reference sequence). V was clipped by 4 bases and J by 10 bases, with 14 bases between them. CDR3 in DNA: TGTGCCAGCAGCTCCGAGGGAGGGCAACCCCAGCATTTT. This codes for CASSSEGGQPQHF. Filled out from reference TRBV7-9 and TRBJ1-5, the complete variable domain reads DTGVSQNPRHKITKRGQNVTFRCDPISEHNRLYWYRQTLGQGPEFLTYFQNEAQLEKSRLLSDRFSAERPKGSFSTLEIQRTEQGDSAMYLCASSSEGGQPQHFGDGTRLSIL.

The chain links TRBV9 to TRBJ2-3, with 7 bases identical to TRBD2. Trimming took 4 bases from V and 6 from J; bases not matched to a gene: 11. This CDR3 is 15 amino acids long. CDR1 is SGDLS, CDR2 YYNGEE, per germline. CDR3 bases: TGTGCCAGCAGCCCCTACGGGGGGAACCGGGATACGCAGTATTTT. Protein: CASSPYGGNRDTQYF. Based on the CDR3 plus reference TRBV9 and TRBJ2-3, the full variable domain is DSGVTQTPKHLITATGQRVTLRCSPRSGDLSVYWYQQSLDQGLQFLIQYYNGEERAKGNILERFSAQQFPDLHSELNLSSLELGDSALYFCASSPYGGNRDTQYFGPGTRLTVL.

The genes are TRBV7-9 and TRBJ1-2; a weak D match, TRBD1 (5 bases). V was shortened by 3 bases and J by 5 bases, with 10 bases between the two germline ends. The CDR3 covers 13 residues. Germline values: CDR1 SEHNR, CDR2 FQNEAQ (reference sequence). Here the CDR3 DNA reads TGTGCCAGCAGCTTCGATCAGGGATATGGCTACACCTTC. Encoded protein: CASSFDQGYGYTF.

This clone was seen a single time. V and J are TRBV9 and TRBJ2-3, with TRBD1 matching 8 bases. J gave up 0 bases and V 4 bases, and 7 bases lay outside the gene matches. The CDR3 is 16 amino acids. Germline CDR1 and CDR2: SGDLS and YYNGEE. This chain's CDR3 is CASSRPGQESTDTQYF. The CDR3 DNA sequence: TGTGCCAGCAGCAGGCCGGGACAGGAAAGCACAGATACGCAGTATTTT.

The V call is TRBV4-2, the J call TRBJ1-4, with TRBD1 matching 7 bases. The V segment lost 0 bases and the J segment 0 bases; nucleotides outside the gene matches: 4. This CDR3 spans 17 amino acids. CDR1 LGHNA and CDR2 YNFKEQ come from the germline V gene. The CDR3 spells CASSQERGTATNEKLFF. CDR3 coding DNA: TGTGCCAGCAGCCAAGAAAGAGGGACAGCAACTAATGAAAAACTGTTTTTT.

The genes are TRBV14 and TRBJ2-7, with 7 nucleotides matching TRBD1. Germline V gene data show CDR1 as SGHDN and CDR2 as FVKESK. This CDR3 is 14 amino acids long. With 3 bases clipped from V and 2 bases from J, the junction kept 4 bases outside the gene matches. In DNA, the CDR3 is TGTGCCAGCAGCCACCTCGGACAGGCCTACGAGCAGTACTTC. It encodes CASSHLGQAYEQYF.

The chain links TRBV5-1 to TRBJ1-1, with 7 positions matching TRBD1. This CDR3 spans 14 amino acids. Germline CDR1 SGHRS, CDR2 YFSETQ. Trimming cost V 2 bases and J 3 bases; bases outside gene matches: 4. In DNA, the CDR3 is TGCGCCAGCAGCTTCGGAGGGGGCCACACTGAAGCTTTCTTT. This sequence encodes CASSFGGGHTEAFF.

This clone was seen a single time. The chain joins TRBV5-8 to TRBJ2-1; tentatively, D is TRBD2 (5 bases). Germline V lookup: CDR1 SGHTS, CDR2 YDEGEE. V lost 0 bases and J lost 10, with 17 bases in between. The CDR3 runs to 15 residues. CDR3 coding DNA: TGTGCCAGCAGCTTGGATAGCGTACCCCATAGGGAGCAGTTCTTC. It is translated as CASSLDSVPHREQFF. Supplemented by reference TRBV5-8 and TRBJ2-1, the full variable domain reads EAGVTQSPTHLIKTRGQQATLRCSPISGHTSVYWYQQALGLGLQFLLWYDEGEERNRGNFPPRFSGRQFPNYSSELNVNALELEDSALYLCASSLDSVPHREQFFGPGTRLTVL.

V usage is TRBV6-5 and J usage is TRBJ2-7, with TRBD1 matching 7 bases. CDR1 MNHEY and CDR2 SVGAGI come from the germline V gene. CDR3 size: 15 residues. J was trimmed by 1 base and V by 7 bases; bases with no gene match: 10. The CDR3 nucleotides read TGTGCCAGCACTTCCTTGGCGACAGGGTCCTACGAGCAGTACTTC. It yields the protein CASTSLATGSYEQYF.